This TCR beta chain was sequenced during a study of early T cells in non-severe SARS-CoV-2 infection. For the study at large: Sequencing of bulk RNA from unsorted whole blood was done, without chain pairing. Study-level points and caveats: Matching against VDJdb likely underestimated virus-specific expansions, favoring anti-spike CD8.

Attachment of unique molecular identifiers was made to individual cDNA molecules. TCRdb reprocessed the 5' RACE reads with MiXCR, giving one entry per CDR3 protein. The sample holds approximately 77,000 distinct CDR3 sequences; about 14% are singletons and the top ten take around 12%. Regarding this clonotype: Its specificity is unknown.

The TCR sequence derives from an adult who was a healthcare worker with PCR-confirmed SARS-CoV-2 infection or an uninfected control (not recorded which). Input material: whole blood.

DNA for the CDR3: TGCGCCAGCAGCCAAGTCGGACGTCGGGATGGCTACACCTTC. This sequence encodes CASSQVGRRDGYTF. V and J are TRBV4-1 and TRBJ1-2; D remains ambiguous. V lost 1 base to trimming and J lost 6 bases, with 12 bases between them. The CDR3 consists of 14 residues. CDR1 MGHRA and CDR2 YSYEKL come from the germline V gene.